The 25 T cell receptor delta chains below all came from one sample that was sequenced in a study of gamma-delta chains in newborns, infants, children. TCRdb re-called clones from the reads via CATT. In the table there are roughly 5,000 delta-chain clones, roughly 15% of which are singletons. This specimen consisted of blood, obtained at baseline. Receptor source: a child who was a newborn, infant or young child, either healthy, febrile or measles-vaccinated (not recorded which).

This clone appeared a few times. This DNA's translation differs at residue 10 from TCRdb's protein, which comes from a much larger clone; a read error is likely, and the protein shown is translated from the DNA. The chain couples TRDV2 to TRDJ3, with 10 bases matching TRDD3. Germline lookup yields CDR1 GEAIGNYY and CDR2 EKD. V dropped 4 bases and J dropped 3; count of bases not matched to a gene: 8. This CDR3 contains 18 residues. CDR3 in DNA: TGTGCCTGTGATGTACTGGGGGATTCATTCTGGGACACCCGACAGATGTTTTTC. This encodes CACDVLGDSFWDTRQMFF.

A few counts support this clone. This sequence joins TRDV1 and TRDJ1, with D possibly TRDD3 on 5 matching bases. The CDR3 has 19 amino acids. The germline CDR1 and CDR2 sequences are TSWWSYY and QGS. The ends were cut back, 3 bases at V and 0 bases at J, with 23 bases in the middle. The CDR3 region is CALGEGPRSLGVYTDKLIF. The CDR3 DNA is TGTGCTCTTGGGGAGGGTCCTCGTTCCCTGGGCGTGTACACCGATAAACTCATCTTT.

Concerning this clone itself: Its ends do not fully match the called genes, so a read error is possible. The chain carries TRDV1 and TRDJ1; 10 nucleotides align to TRDD3. Germline CDR1 TSWWSYY, CDR2 QGS. The CDR3 is 24 residues long. The CDR3 here is CALGEHSFLWLLMGDTLYTDNLIF. Written as DNA, the CDR3 is TGTGCTCTTGGGGAACACTCCTTCCTATGGCTACTGATGGGGGATACCCTGTACACCGATAATCTCATCTTT.

There are a few counts of this clone. V is TRDV1 and J is TRDJ1; TRDD3 agrees at 9 bases. Germline CDR1 is TSWWSYY and CDR2 is QGS. The CDR3 runs 19 residues. V lost 2 bases, J lost 8 bases, and 21 bases stayed unmatched. This CDR3 reads CALGEGLRNNTGGRKKLIF. CDR3 in DNA: TGTGCTCTTGGGGAAGGCCTTCGGAACAATACTGGGGGACGAAAGAAACTCATCTTT.

This clone was seen a handful of times. This DNA's translation differs at residue 17 from TCRdb's protein, which comes from a much larger clone; a read error is likely, and the protein shown is translated from the DNA. The V gene is TRDV2, the J gene TRDJ1; 12 bases agree with TRDD3. The CDR3 runs to 18 residues. CDR1 is GEAIGNYY, CDR2 EKD, per germline. This CDR3 reads CACDTVLGDTRYTDKLTF. In nucleotides, the CDR3 is TGTGCCTGTGACACCGTACTGGGGGATACCCGGTACACCGATAAACTCACCTTT.

As for this clone: A much larger clonotype is one base distant, so this may be a read error. This rearrangement joins TRDV2 to TRDJ1; 9 nucleotides agree with TRDD3. The germline CDR1 and CDR2 sequences are GEAIGNYY and EKD. The trim removed 6 bases at V and 6 bases at J, leaving 7 bases unmatched. The CDR3 runs to 13 residues. DNA of the CDR3: TGTGCCTGTAACGGACTGGGGGAACATAAACTCATCTTT. Protein sequence: CACNGLGEHKLIF.

Many counts were recorded for this clone. The CDR3 is CALGELGPSYLNWADKLIF. The CDR3, as DNA: TGTGCTCTTGGGGAACTGGGACCTTCCTACCTTAACTGGGCCGATAAACTCATCTTT. The gene calls are TRDV1 and TRDJ1; 9 bases are shared with TRDD2. The V gene end was trimmed by 0 bases and the J gene end by 3 bases; junction bases not matched to a gene: 14. This CDR3 is 19 amino acids long. Germline V lookup: CDR1 TSWWSYY, CDR2 QGS.

This clone turned up a few times. TCRdb lists the protein of a much larger clone for this DNA, which differs at residue 8, so this is likely a read error; the protein given here is translated from the DNA itself. This chain connects TRDV3 to TRDJ1, with TRDD3 matching over 10 bases. V was pared by 2 bases and J by 4 bases, with 13 bases of the junction left unmatched. The germline CDR1 and CDR2 sequences are TVYSNPD and GDNSRS (reference sequence). The CDR3 has 16 residues. The CDR3 sequence: CAFRPQYRGIRDKLIF. The DNA of the CDR3 is TGTGCCTTTCGCCCTCAGTACCGGGGGATACGCGATAAACTCATCTTT.

The CDR3 region is CALGQREAFLYFGGIVHRGVIF. The CDR3 DNA sequence: TGTGCTCTTGGGCAAAGGGAGGCCTTCCTTTACTTTGGGGGAATCGTACACCGCGGGGTCATCTTT. This chain links TRDV1 with TRDJ1; D could derive from TRDD2 or TRDD3 (7 bases each). V was pared by 5 bases and J by 12 bases, with 46 bases between. The germline CDR1 and CDR2 sequences are TSWWSYY and QGS. This CDR3 has 22 residues.

Turning to this clone: Possible read error: a much larger clone is one base away. The J gene is TRDJ2, the V gene TRDV1; 9 bases match TRDD3. This CDR3 region has 27 residues. From germline, CDR1 is TSWWSYY and CDR2 QGS. Trimming took 0 bases from V and 0 from J; bases not matched to a gene: 32. The CDR3 nucleotides read TGTGCTCTTGGGGAACTCCCCTTACCTTCCTTTCCCTCGTACTGGGGGAGAACTCTTACTTTGACAGCACAACTCTTCTTT. Protein: CALGELPLPSFPSYWGRTLTLTAQLFF.

This clone is medium-sized (0.01 to 0.1%) within its sample. The chain employs TRDV1 and TRDJ1, with unresolved D. Germline CDR1 and CDR2: TSWWSYY and QGS. V dropped 6 bases and J dropped 2 bases, with 25 bases sitting between them. CDR3 length: 18 residues. The CDR3 reads CALGSVGVATPCTDKLIF. The CDR3 bases are TGTGCTCTTGGCTCTGTAGGGGTCGCCACTCCATGTACCGATAAACTCATCTTT.

Turning to this clone: A much larger clonotype is one base distant, so this may be a read error. In the same sample, other DNA sequences code for this CDR3. The chain has TRDV1 and TRDJ1, with D perhaps TRDD3 (8 bases). V dropped 0 bases and J dropped 0 bases, with 38 bases sitting between them. Germline V CDR1 and CDR2: TSWWSYY, QGS. This CDR3 has 25 amino acids. Here the CDR3 reads CALGELPTIREFLRWGIPYTDKLIF. CDR3 coding DNA: TGTGCTCTTGGGGAACTACCGACTATAAGGGAATTCCTACGTTGGGGGATTCCCTACACCGATAAACTCATCTTT.

This clone was detected many times. The J gene is TRDJ3, the V gene TRDV2; D gene uncertain. V lost 1 base to trimming and J lost 0 bases, with 15 bases between them. The CDR3 spans 19 residues. The germline gives CDR1 GEAIGNYY, CDR2 EKD. In DNA form, the CDR3 reads TGTGCCTGTGACACGCCGCAGACACCAAGCTCCTGGGACACCCGACAGATGTTTTTC. Translation: CACDTPQTPSSWDTRQMFF.

This clone is deemed medium-sized. The rearrangement links TRDV2 to TRDJ1; 7 positions agree with TRDD3. Per the germline V gene, CDR1 is GEAIGNYY and CDR2 is EKD. V trimming: 3 bases; J trimming: 3 bases; junction bases outside the gene matches: 15. This CDR3 region has 17 residues. CDR3 in DNA: TGTGCCTGTGACGCCTTACTGGGGTCAGGGGATGCCGATAAACTCATCTTT. Translation gives CACDALLGSGDADKLIF.

Comments on this clone: A junction end diverges from the germline sequence, so it may reflect a read error. Other DNA sequences of this sample code for an identical CDR3. The chain employs TRDV1 and TRDJ1, with D perhaps TRDD3 (6 bases). This CDR3 contains 21 residues. CDR1 TSWWSYY and CDR2 QGS come from the germline V gene. CDR3 residues: CALGDRVLYGESYGEPDKLIF. The CDR3, as DNA: TGCGCTCTTGGGGATCGAGTCCTCTATGGGGAATCCTATGGGGAACCCGATAAACTCATCTTT.

This chain links TRDV2 with TRDJ1, with 7 bases matching TRDD3. The J segment lost 0 bases and the V segment lost 3 bases, leaving 12 bases of the junction unmatched. Germline V gene lookup returns CDR1 GEAIGNYY and CDR2 EKD. This CDR3 is built from 17 residues. In DNA, the CDR3 is TGTGCCTGTGACTCCCTTAGTACTGGGGCCTACACCGATAAACTCATCTTT. Its translation is CACDSLSTGAYTDKLIF.

The chain links TRDV1 to TRDJ1, with TRDD3 matching over 13 bases. Germline trimming cut 0 bases from V and 0 bases from J; bases unmatched to any gene: 13. In germline, CDR1 is TSWWSYY, CDR2 QGS. This CDR3 contains 21 residues. CDR3 loop: CALGELPPAYWGIRNTDKLIF. The CDR3 coding sequence is TGTGCTCTTGGGGAACTTCCTCCCGCGTACTGGGGGATACGAAACACCGATAAACTCATCTTT.

On this clone: A much larger clone is a single base away; this may be a read error. This sequence joins TRDV1 and TRDJ1, with 8 positions matching TRDD3. The V and J ends lost 3 bases and 6 bases, in that order; junction bases with no gene match: 24. The CDR3 consists of 20 residues. The germline V gene encodes CDR1 TSWWSYY and CDR2 QGS. CDR3 sequence: CALGDRPTLMYRGIVYKLIF. The CDR3 DNA follows: TGTGCTCTTGGGGACCGCCCCACCTTGATGTACCGGGGGATAGTCTATAAACTCATCTTT.

This clone was seen more than once but under ten times. This sequence joins TRDV2 and TRDJ1, with 9 bases aligning to TRDD3. Trimming removed 3 bases from V and 0 bases from J; junction bases left unmatched: 10. Germline CDR1 is GEAIGNYY and CDR2 is EKD. This CDR3 spans 17 amino acids. For the CDR3, the DNA is TGTGCCTGTGACCTACTGGGGGACTCCAGGGACACCGATAAACTCATCTTT. This codes for CACDLLGDSRDTDKLIF.

A few counts support this clone. CDR3 in DNA: TGTGCTCTTGGGGAATTAGGACTGCTGGTACTCTCCGGACTGGGGGACGGTTATAAACTCATCTTT. Translating it yields CALGELGLLVLSGLGDGYKLIF. This chain joins TRDV1 and TRDJ1; 9 nucleotides line up with TRDD3. With 2 bases clipped from V and 6 bases from J, the junction kept 28 bases outside the gene matches. The germline V gene encodes CDR1 TSWWSYY and CDR2 QGS. The CDR3 has 22 amino acids.

The table lists this clone with a few counts. The likely explanation is a read error, given a far larger clone one base away. This sample includes further DNA sequences coding for the same CDR3. This chain connects TRDV1 to TRDJ1; tentative D call: TRDD3 (6 bases). From germline, CDR1 is TSWWSYY and CDR2 QGS. This CDR3 comprises 19 residues. For the CDR3, the DNA is TGTGCTCTTGGGGAACTATGGGTCGTAATGGGGGGCGACACCGATAAGCTCATCTTT. It encodes CALGELWVVMGGDTDKLIF.

This clone has a handful of counts. The translation of this DNA and the TCRdb protein of a much larger clone differ at residue 3, probably owing to a read error; the protein shown here is translated from the DNA. The J gene is TRDJ1, the V gene TRDV2; TRDD3 aligns across 10 bases. Germline CDR1 and CDR2: GEAIGNYY and EKD. This CDR3 is built from 18 residues. The CDR3 protein is CARDTVDTGGWLTDKLIF. DNA of the CDR3: TGTGCCCGTGACACCGTTGATACTGGGGGATGGTTGACCGATAAACTCATCTTT.

This clone is medium-sized in the sample. The J gene is TRDJ1, the V gene TRDV2; maybe TRDD3 (6 bases). This CDR3 region has 15 residues. Germline V gives CDR1 GEAIGNYY, CDR2 EKD. The V gene lost 3 bases and the J gene lost 0 bases, with 13 bases spanning the gap. CDR3 region: CACDPLGRNTDKLIF. The CDR3 bases are TGTGCCTGTGACCCCCTGGGGAGGAACACCGATAAACTCATCTTT.

This chain joins TRDV1 and TRDJ1; 13 nucleotides match TRDD3. The CDR3 totals 25 residues. Germline assignment: CDR1 TSWWSYY and CDR2 QGS. With 0 bases clipped from V and 4 bases from J, the junction kept 29 bases outside the gene matches. The CDR3 DNA is TGTGCTCTTGGGGAACTGGGGCCGCTTCCTCAGGCCTACTGGGGGATACGCGAAATTAGCGATAAACTCATCTTT. As protein: CALGELGPLPQAYWGIREISDKLIF.

This clone was seen only once. This likely traces to a read error, being one base from a far larger clone. This chain connects TRDV1 to TRDJ1; D may match TRDD2 or TRDD3 (6 bases each). The CDR3 covers 23 residues. The germline V and J ends were trimmed by 1 base and 0 bases, with 33 bases remaining between them. Germline V CDR1 and CDR2: TSWWSYY, QGS. CDR3 DNA sequence: TGTGCTCTTGGGGAACAAACCTTCCCCGGATACTGGGTGTCTCTCTCGTACACCGATAAACTCATCTTT. Encoded protein: CALGEQTFPGYWVSLSYTDKLIF.